The T cell receptor (beta chain) under discussion was sequenced for a study of T cells in Graves' hyperthyroidism and ophthalmopathy. This clonotype was counted at least ten times. What was amplified from RNA transcripts were TCR beta CDR3 regions. In the first-round RT-PCR of the TCR CDR3, the HTBI primer set was used. TCRdb called the multiplex PCR reads again in MiXCR, with one record for every CDR3 protein. The top ten clones hold about a quarter of a sample with around 300,000 distinct CDR3 sequences, less than 30% of them seen once. Between the trimmed V and J ends, which lost 4 bases and 4 bases, there was a span of 12 bases. This CDR3 is built from 14 residues. Researchers barred patients who had uncontrolled infection, other autoimmune disease, pregnancy or lactation.

Sequencing was carried out using blood. The chain combines TRBV12-3 or TRBV12-4 with TRBJ2-3; D is unclear. The clonotype originates from a middle-aged man with Graves' hyperthyroidism that later progressed to Graves' ophthalmopathy. CDR3 amino acids: CASSSPPGADTQYF. The DNA for the CDR3 is TGTGCCAGCAGTTCTCCCCCTGGCGCAGATACGCAGTATTTT.